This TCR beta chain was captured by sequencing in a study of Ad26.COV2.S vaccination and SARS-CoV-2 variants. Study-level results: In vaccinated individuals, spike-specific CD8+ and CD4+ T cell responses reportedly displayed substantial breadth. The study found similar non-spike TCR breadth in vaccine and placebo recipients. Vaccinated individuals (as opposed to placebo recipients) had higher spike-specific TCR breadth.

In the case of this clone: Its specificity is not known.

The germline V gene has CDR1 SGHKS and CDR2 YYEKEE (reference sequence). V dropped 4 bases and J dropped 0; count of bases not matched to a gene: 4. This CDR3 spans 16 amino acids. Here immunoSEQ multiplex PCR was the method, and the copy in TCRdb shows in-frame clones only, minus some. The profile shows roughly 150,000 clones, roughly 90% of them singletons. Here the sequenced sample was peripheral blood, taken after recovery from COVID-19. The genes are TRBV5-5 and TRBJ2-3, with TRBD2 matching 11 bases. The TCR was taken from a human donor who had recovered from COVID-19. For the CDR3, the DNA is TGTGCCAGCAGCATAACTAGCGGGGGTAGCACAGATACGCAGTATTTT. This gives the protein CASSITSGGSTDTQYF.